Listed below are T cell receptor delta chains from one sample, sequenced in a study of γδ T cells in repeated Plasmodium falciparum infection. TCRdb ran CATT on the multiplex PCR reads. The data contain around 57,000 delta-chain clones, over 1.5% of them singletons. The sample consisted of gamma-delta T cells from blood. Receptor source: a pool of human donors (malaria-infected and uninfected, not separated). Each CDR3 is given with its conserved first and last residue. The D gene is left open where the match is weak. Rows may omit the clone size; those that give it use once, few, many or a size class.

cdr3_nt: TGTGCTCTTGGGGAACCGTTTCCTACTACCGGCCTCTGGGGCTGGGGACACACCGATAAACTCATCTTT; cdr3_aa: CALGEPFPTTGLWGWGHTDKLIF; v_call: TRDV1; clone_size: medium-sized; d_call: .; j_call: TRDJ1
cdr3_nt: TGTGCTCTTGGGGAACGACTCCTTCTTCGAAATGGGGGATACCGGACCGATAAACTCATCTTT; cdr3_aa: CALGERLLLRNGGYRTDKLIF; v_call: TRDV1; clone_size: many; d_call: TRDD3; j_call: TRDJ1
cdr3_nt: TGTGCTCTTGGGGAAGTTCCTCCCGAAATGATACTGGGGGATAATATCGATAAACTCATCTTT; cdr3_aa: CALGEVPPEMILGDNIDKLIF; v_call: TRDV1; clone_size: many; d_call: TRDD3; j_call: TRDJ1
cdr3_nt: TGTGCTCTTGACGCTCAAGGGTACACCGATAAACTCATCTTT; cdr3_aa: CALDAQGYTDKLIF; v_call: TRDV1; clone_size: medium-sized; d_call: .; j_call: TRDJ1
cdr3_nt: TGTGCTCTTGGGGAACGGGGCTTCCGAGGTACTGGGGGAGCGTACACCGATAAACTCATCTTT; cdr3_aa: CALGERGFRGTGGAYTDKLIF; v_call: TRDV1; clone_size: many; d_call: TRDD3; j_call: TRDJ1
cdr3_nt: TGTGCTCTTGGGATACAACCTTCCTACTGGGGGATACGCTGGATCACCGATAAACTCATCTTT; cdr3_aa: CALGIQPSYWGIRWITDKLIF; v_call: TRDV1; clone_size: many; d_call: TRDD3; j_call: TRDJ1
cdr3_nt: TGTGCTCTTGGGGACGGCTCCTTCCAAGCCTACTGGCTCTACACCGATAAACTCATCTTT; cdr3_aa: CALGDGSFQAYWLYTDKLIF; v_call: TRDV1; clone_size: medium-sized; d_call: .; j_call: TRDJ1
cdr3_nt: TGTGCTCTTGGGGAACCCTCCTACACTTTACTGGGAACAAACACCGATAAACTCATCTTT; cdr3_aa: CALGEPSYTLLGTNTDKLIF; v_call: TRDV1; clone_size: many; d_call: .; j_call: TRDJ1
cdr3_nt: TGTGCTCTTGGGGAGAAACCTGGGGGACTTGAATCTACCGATAAACTCATCTTT; cdr3_aa: CALGEKPGGLESTDKLIF; v_call: TRDV1; clone_size: many; d_call: TRDD3; j_call: TRDJ1
cdr3_nt: TGTGCTCTTGGGGAACGCATCACAACATCTGGGGGATACGTAACCGATAAACTCATCTTT; cdr3_aa: CALGERITTSGGYVTDKLIF; v_call: TRDV1; clone_size: many; d_call: TRDD3; j_call: TRDJ1
cdr3_nt: TGTGCTCTTGGGGAAAGCCTACCTTACTGGGGGATGAGCGATAAACTCATCTTT; cdr3_aa: CALGESLPYWGMSDKLIF; v_call: TRDV1; clone_size: many; d_call: TRDD3; j_call: TRDJ1
cdr3_nt: TGTGCTCTTGGGGAACTAGTTCCGGGCTTCACTGGGGGTAAACTCATCTTT; cdr3_aa: CALGELVPGFTGGKLIF; v_call: TRDV1; clone_size: many; d_call: TRDD3; j_call: TRDJ1
cdr3_nt: TGTGCTCTTGGGGAACCCCTCCTGGGGCCGTGGAATCCCCCATCTGGACCCCTGATCTTT; cdr3_aa: CALGEPLLGPWNPPSGPLIF; v_call: TRDV1; clone_size: medium-sized; d_call: .; j_call: TRDJ4
cdr3_nt: TGTGCTATTGGGAGAAGGGTAGTTACCAGAAAACTGGGGGATACTCCCAGTACCGATAAACTCATCTTT; cdr3_aa: CAIGRRVVTRKLGDTPSTDKLIF; v_call: TRDV1; clone_size: many; d_call: TRDD3; j_call: TRDJ1
cdr3_nt: TGCGCTCTTGGGGAACTTCCTACGCTCTGGGGGACCGACACCGATAAACTCATCTTT; cdr3_aa: CALGELPTLWGTDTDKLIF; v_call: TRDV1; clone_size: .; d_call: .; j_call: TRDJ1
cdr3_nt: TGTGCTCTTGGGGGCAGATCCCTGTACTGGGGGAGAGAGGATAAACTCATCTTT; cdr3_aa: CALGGRSLYWGREDKLIF; v_call: TRDV1; clone_size: many; d_call: TRDD3; j_call: TRDJ1
cdr3_nt: TGTGCTCTTGGGGAATTTCTCTGGGGACAAGATAAACTCATCTTT; cdr3_aa: CALGEFLWGQDKLIF; v_call: TRDV1; clone_size: many; d_call: .; j_call: TRDJ1
cdr3_nt: TGCGCTCTTGGGATCCTTTCCCGTACTGGGGGATGCGACACCGATAAACTCATCTTT; cdr3_aa: CALGILSRTGGCDTDKLIF; v_call: TRDV1; clone_size: many; d_call: TRDD3; j_call: TRDJ1
cdr3_nt: TGTGCCTGTGACCTCATTCCTACGTCGGTGGGGGACGGAATCTTCGATAAACTCATCTTT; cdr3_aa: CACDLIPTSVGDGIFDKLIF; v_call: TRDV2; clone_size: many; d_call: .; j_call: TRDJ1